The clone carrying this T cell receptor (beta chain) occurred a few times. The entry originates in a study of blood T cells in healthy people across ages. The use of a sample-barcoded 5' primer and a J-beta primer mix characterized a second PCR of 7 to 11 cycles. TCRdb re-called the 5' RACE reads with MiXCR, one entry per CDR3 protein. In the table there are hundreds of thousands of distinct CDR3 sequences, around 45% of which are singletons. V was pared by 5 bases and J by 6 bases, with 10 bases between. The germline CDR1 and CDR2 sequences are SQVTM and ANQGSEA. The CDR3 is 11 amino acids. The sequenced sample consisted of blood. The source is a woman aged 60-75 years in good health. The chain couples TRBV29-1 to TRBJ1-2; no clear D gene. The CDR3 here is CSVQGSNGYTF. DNA for the CDR3: TGCAGCGTTCAAGGATCAAATGGCTACACCTTC.